This T cell receptor beta chain was documented in a study of post-analysis software for immune sequencing data. Study-level results: Comparison of patients with controls showed four or five TRBV segments more frequent in patients, TRBV5-6, TRBV5-1 and TRBV20-1 among them. The study found significantly lower normalized Chao1 diversity in multiple sclerosis patients than in controls.

The TCR beta cDNA libraries contained unique molecular identifiers. TCRdb independently ran MiXCR on the PCR reads; one entry per CDR3 protein. The sample has around 770,000 distinct CDR3 sequences; 46% are singletons. Germline-derived CDR1 and CDR2 are SGHRS and YFSETQ. The CDR3 is made up of 15 amino acids. Comments on this clonotype: Its antigen is as yet unknown. Compared with germline, one end of the junction differs, possibly owing to a read error.

Sequencing was performed on blood. The chain has TRBV5-1 and TRBJ2-2; D perhaps matches TRBD1 (7 bases). This receptor was identified in a girl between 5 and 17 years old with multiple sclerosis. CDR3 nucleotide sequence: TGTGCCAGCAGCTTGGAGGGGGCAACGGCCGGGGAGCTGTTTTTT. This encodes CASSLEGATAGELFF.